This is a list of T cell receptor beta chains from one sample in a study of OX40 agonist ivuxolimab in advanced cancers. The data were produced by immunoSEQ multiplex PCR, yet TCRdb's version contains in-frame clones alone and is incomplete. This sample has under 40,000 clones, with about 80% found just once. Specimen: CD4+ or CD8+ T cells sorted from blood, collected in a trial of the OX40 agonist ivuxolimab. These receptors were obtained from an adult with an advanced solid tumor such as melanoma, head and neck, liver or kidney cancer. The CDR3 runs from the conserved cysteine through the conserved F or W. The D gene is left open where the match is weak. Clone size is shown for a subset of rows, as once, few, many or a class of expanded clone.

CASSQDTWTGGGGYTF	TGTGCCAGCAGCCAAGATACTTGGACAGGGGGCGGTGGCTACACCTTC	.	TRBD1	TRBV11-2	TRBJ1-2
CASNSGLATTNEKLFF	TGTGCCAGCAACTCCGGATTAGCCACAACTAATGAAAAACTGTTTTTT	.	.	TRBV28	TRBJ1-4
CASSSSYGPLGGTIYF	TGTGCCAGCAGCTCCAGCTACGGGCCCTTGGGTGGCACCATATATTTT	.	.	TRBV7-9	TRBJ1-3
CAWTYSPGRTEAFF	TGTGCCTGGACCTACTCCCCGGGGAGGACTGAAGCTTTCTTT	few	.	TRBV30	TRBJ1-1
CASSAATGGNQPQHF	TGTGCCAGCAGTGCCGCCACAGGGGGGAATCAGCCCCAGCATTTT	.	TRBD1	TRBV27	TRBJ1-5
CASRWGQGAWEQYF	TGTGCCAGCAGGTGGGGACAGGGGGCGTGGGAGCAGTACTTC	.	TRBD1	TRBV6-1	TRBJ2-7
CASNRVSNQPQHF	TGTGCCTCAAACAGGGTTAGCAATCAGCCCCAGCATTTT	once	.	TRBV10-3	TRBJ1-5
CASSPIGGPNREQYF	TGTGCCAGCAGCCCGATAGGGGGGCCGAATCGGGAGCAGTACTTC	.	.	TRBV14	TRBJ2-7
CASSLFDGGAGEQYF	TGTGCCAGCAGCTTATTCGATGGAGGGGCGGGCGAGCAGTACTTC	.	.	TRBV7-3	TRBJ2-7
CASSSGQKQETQYF	TGTGCCAGCAGCTCGGGACAGAAACAAGAGACCCAGTACTTC	.	TRBD1	TRBV11-1	TRBJ2-5
CASSQDSVLAGVNAETQYF	TGCGCCAGCAGCCAAGATTCGGTACTAGCGGGAGTCAACGCAGAGACCCAGTACTTC	.	TRBD2	TRBV4-1	TRBJ2-5
CASDRGNTGELFF	TGTGCCAGCGACAGGGGAAACACCGGGGAGCTGTTTTTT	.	TRBD1	TRBV6-1	TRBJ2-2
CASSIDLVPSTDTQYF	TGTGCCAGTAGTATAGATCTGGTCCCTAGCACAGATACGCAGTATTTT	once	.	TRBV19	TRBJ2-3
CSANFPYEQYF	TGCAGTGCTAACTTTCCGTACGAGCAGTACTTC	.	.	TRBV20-1	TRBJ2-7
CASSQGASSYNEQFF	TGTGCCAGCAGCCAAGGGGCAAGCTCCTACAATGAGCAGTTCTTC	once	.	TRBV14	TRBJ2-1
CASSEKGDRPQHF	TGTGCCAGCAGTGAAAAGGGCGATCGGCCCCAGCATTTT	.	.	TRBV6-1	TRBJ1-5
CAWSGTARETQYF	TGTGCCTGGAGCGGGACAGCGAGGGAGACCCAGTACTTC	.	TRBD1	TRBV30	TRBJ2-5
CASSPAGGREQYF	TGTGCCAGCAGCCCCGCGGGCGGGCGCGAGCAGTACTTC	.	.	TRBV7-2	TRBJ2-7
CASSPSSGDTGELFF	TGTGCCAGCTCACCATCGAGCGGAGACACCGGGGAGCTGTTTTTT	.	.	TRBV18	TRBJ2-2
CASSLSEALPSYNEQFF	TGTGCCAGCAGTTTATCGGAGGCCTTACCCTCCTACAATGAGCAGTTCTTC	once	.	TRBV27	TRBJ2-1